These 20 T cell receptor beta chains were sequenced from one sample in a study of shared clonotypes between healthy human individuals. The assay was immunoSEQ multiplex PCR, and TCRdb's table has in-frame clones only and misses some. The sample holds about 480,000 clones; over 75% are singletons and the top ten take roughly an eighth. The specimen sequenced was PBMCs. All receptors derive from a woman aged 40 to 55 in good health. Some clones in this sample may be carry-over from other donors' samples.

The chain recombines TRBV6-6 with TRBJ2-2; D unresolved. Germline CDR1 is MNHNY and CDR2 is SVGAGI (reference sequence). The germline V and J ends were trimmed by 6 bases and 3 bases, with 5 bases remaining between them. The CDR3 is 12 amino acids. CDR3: CASRPYTGELFF. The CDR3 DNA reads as TGTGCCAGCAGGCCCTACACCGGGGAGCTGTTTTTT.

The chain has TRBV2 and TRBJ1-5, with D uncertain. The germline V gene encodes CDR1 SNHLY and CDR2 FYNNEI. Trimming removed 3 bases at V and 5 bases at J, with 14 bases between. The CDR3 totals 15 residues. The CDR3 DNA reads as TGTGCCAGCAGTGATGTTCTAGGAGCTCATCAGCCCCAGCATTTT. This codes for CASSDVLGAHQPQHF.

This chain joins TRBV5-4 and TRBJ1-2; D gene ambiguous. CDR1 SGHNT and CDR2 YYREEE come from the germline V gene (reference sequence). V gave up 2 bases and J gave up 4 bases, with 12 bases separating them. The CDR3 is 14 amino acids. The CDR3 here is CASSFGNRIYGYTF. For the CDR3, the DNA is TGTGCCAGCAGCTTTGGGAATAGGATCTATGGCTACACCTTC. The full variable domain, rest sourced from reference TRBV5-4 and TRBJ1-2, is ETGVTQSPTHLIKTRGQQVTLRCSSQSGHNTVSWYQQALGQGPQFIFQYYREEENGRGNFPPRFSGLQFPNYSSELNVNALELDDSALYLCASSFGNRIYGYTFGSGTRLTVV.

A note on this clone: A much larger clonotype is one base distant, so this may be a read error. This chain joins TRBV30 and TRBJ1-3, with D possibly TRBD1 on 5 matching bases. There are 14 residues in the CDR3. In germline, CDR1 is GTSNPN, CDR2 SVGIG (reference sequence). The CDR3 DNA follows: TGTGTCTGGGCACCGGGACTCCGCGGAAACACCATATATTTT. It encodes CVWAPGLRGNTIYF.

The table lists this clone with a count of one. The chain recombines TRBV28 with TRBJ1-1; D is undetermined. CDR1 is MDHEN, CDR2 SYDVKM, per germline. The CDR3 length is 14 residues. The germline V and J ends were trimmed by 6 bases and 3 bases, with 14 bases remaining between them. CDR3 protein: CASRLPQVHTEAFF. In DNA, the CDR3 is TGTGCCAGCAGACTCCCTCAGGTCCACACTGAAGCTTTCTTT.

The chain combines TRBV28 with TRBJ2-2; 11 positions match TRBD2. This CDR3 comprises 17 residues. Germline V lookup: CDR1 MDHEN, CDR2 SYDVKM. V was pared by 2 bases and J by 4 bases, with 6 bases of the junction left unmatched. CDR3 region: CASSLSHGLAGTGELFF. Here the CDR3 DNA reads TGTGCCAGCAGTTTAAGCCACGGACTAGCGGGCACCGGGGAGCTGTTTTTT. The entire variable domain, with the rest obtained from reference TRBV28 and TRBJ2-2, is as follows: DVKVTQSSRYLVKRTGEKVFLECVQDMDHENMFWYRQDPGLGLRLIYFSYDVKMKEKGDIPEGYSVSREKKERFSLILESASTNQTSMYLCASSLSHGLAGTGELFFGEGSRLTVL.

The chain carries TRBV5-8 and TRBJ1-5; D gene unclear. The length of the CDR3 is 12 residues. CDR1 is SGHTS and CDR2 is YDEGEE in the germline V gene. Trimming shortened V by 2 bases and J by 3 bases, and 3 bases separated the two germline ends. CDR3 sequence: CASSLFNQPQHF. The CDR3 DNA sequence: TGTGCCAGCAGCTTATTCAATCAGCCCCAGCATTTT.

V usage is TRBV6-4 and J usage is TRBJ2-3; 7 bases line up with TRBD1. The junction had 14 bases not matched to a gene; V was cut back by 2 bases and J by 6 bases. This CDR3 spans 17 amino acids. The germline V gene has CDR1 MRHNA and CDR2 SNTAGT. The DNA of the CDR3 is TGTGCCAGCAGTGACGCGAGAGCGGATGAGGGGGCGGATACGCAGTATTTT. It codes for CASSDARADEGADTQYF.

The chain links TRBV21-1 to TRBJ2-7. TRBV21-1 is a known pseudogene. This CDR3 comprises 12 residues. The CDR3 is CASSPRTYEQYF. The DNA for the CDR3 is TGTGCCAGCAGCCCCCGGACCTACGAGCAGTACTTC.

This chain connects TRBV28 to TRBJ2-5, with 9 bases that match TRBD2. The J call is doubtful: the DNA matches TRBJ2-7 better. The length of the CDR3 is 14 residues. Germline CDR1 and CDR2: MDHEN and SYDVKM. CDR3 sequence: CASSQTSGLYEQYF. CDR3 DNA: TGTGCCAGCAGTCAGACTAGCGGCCTCTACGAGCAGTACTTC.

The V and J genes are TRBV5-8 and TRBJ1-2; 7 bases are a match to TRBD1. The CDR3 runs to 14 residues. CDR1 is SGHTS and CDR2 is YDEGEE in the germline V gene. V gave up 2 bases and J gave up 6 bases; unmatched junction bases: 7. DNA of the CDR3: TGTGCCAGCAGCTTACAGGGGACTACGGATGGCTACACCTTC. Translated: CASSLQGTTDGYTF.

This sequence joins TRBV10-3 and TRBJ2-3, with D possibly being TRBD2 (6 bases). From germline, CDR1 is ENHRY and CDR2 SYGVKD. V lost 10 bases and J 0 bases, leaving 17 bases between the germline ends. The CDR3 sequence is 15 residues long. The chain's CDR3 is CATSEPGVSTDTQYF. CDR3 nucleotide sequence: TGTGCCACGTCCGAACCGGGGGTTAGCACAGATACGCAGTATTTT.

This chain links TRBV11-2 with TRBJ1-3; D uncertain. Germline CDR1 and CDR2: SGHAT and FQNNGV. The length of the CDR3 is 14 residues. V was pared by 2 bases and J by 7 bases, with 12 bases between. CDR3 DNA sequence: TGTGCCAGCAGCTTAAGACCCAGTGGGAACACCATATATTTT. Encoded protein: CASSLRPSGNTIYF. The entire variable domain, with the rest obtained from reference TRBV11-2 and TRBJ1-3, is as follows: EAGVAQSPRYKIIEKRQSVAFWCNPISGHATLYWYQQILGQGPKLLIQFQNNGVVDDSQLPKDRFSAERLKGVDSTLKIQPAKLEDSAVYLCASSLRPSGNTIYFGEGSWLTVV.

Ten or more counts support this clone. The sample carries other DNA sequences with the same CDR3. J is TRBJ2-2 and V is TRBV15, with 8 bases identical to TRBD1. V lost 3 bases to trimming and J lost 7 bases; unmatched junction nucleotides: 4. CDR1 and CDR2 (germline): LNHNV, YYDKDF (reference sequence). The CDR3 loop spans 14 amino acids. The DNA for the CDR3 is TGTGCCACCAGCAGGGACAGGGAGGTCGGGGAGCTGTTTTTT. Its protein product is CATSRDREVGELFF.

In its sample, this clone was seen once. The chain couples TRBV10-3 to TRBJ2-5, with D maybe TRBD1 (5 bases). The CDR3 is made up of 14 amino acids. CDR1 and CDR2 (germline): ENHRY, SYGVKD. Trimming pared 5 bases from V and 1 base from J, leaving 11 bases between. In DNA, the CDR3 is TGTGCCATCAGTACTCCCCAGGGCCAAGAGACCCAGTACTTC. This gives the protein CAISTPQGQETQYF.

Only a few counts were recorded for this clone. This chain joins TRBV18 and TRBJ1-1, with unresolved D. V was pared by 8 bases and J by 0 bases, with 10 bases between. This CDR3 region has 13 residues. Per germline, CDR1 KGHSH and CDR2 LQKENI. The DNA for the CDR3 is TGTGCCAGCCTAGAGAGGGTGAACACTGAAGCTTTCTTT. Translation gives CASLERVNTEAFF.

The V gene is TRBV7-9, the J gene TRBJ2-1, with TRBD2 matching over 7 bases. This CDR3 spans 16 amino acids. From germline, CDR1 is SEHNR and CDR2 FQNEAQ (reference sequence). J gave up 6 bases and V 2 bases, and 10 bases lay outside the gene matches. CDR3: CASSLRNAGAVNEQFF. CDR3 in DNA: TGTGCCAGCAGCTTAAGAAATGCGGGAGCGGTCAATGAGCAGTTCTTC.

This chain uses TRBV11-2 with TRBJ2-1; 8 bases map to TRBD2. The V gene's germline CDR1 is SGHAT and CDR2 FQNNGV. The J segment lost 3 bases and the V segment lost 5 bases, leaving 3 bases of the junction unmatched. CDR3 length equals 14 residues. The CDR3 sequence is CASSHTSGYNEQFF. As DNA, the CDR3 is TGTGCCAGCAGCCATACTAGCGGCTACAATGAGCAGTTCTTC.

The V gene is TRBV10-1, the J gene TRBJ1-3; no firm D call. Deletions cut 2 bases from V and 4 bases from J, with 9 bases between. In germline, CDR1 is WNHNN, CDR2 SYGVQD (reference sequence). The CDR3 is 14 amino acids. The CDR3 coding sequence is TGCGCCAGCAGTGAGAGGACCGGCGGAAACACCATATATTTT. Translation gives CASSERTGGNTIYF.

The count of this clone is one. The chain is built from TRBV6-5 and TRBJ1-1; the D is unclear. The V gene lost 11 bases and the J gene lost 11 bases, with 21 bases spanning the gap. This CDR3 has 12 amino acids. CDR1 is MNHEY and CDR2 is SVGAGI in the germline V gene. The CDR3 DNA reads TGTGCCTCATCCGGGGTGCCCCCCGAGGCTTTCTTT. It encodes CASSGVPPEAFF.